This entry features one T cell receptor beta chain sequence. What it recognizes is unknown. The data were produced by immunoSEQ multiplex PCR, yet TCRdb's version contains in-frame clones alone and is incomplete. This repertoire shows some 130,000 clones, roughly 90% found once; its top ten account for 1% to 1.4%. The data derive from a study of T cell responses to AZD1222 COVID-19 vaccine. Overall study findings and caveats: Vaccine-associated CD4 TCRs spanned spike, dominant at 160-218 and 743-854. The study reported that nearly half of spike-specific TCRs target unmutated variant regions. Repertoires were obtained only post-peak T cell response.

Germline assignment: CDR1 SQVTM and CDR2 ANQGSEA. The CDR3 totals 14 residues. V was clipped by 1 base and J by 6 bases, with 15 bases between them. V gene TRBV29-1 combines with J gene TRBJ1-2; D is unresolved. This receptor was identified in an adult who received the AZD1222 COVID-19 vaccine. This specimen consisted of peripheral blood, obtained 28 days after the second AZD1222 dose. For the CDR3, the DNA is TGCAGCGTTGAAGTACCAGGCGGTAGGCATGGCTACACCTTC. This gives the protein CSVEVPGGRHGYTF.